This TCR beta chain was captured by sequencing in a study of B cell selection in AIRE deficiency. Overall study results and limits: Healthy donors alone shared 31.6% of about 3,600 Treg sequences; patients alone 8.5% to 10%. Healthy Tconv contained roughly two fifths of shared healthy Treg sequences; only TCRbeta sequenced.

The trim removed 8 bases at V and 4 bases at J, leaving 10 bases unmatched. The CDR3 runs 15 residues. Per germline, CDR1 MNHNS and CDR2 SASEGT. The regulatory T cell sort gate was CD4+CD25hiCD127low/negative. Clones were read by immunoSEQ multiplex PCR, and TCRdb kept only the in-frame ones, dropping some. The sample consists of roughly 23,000 clones, 80% to 95% of them appearing once. In regard to this clone: Antigen specificity is unknown.

This TCR was sampled from a human donor in good health. V usage is TRBV6-1 and J usage is TRBJ2-1; 8 bases agree with TRBD2. The sample comprised CD4+CD25+ Tregs sorted from PBMCs. This CDR3 reads CASGHGVAGYNEQFF. As DNA, the CDR3 is TGTGCCAGCGGCCACGGGGTAGCGGGGTACAATGAGCAGTTCTTC.